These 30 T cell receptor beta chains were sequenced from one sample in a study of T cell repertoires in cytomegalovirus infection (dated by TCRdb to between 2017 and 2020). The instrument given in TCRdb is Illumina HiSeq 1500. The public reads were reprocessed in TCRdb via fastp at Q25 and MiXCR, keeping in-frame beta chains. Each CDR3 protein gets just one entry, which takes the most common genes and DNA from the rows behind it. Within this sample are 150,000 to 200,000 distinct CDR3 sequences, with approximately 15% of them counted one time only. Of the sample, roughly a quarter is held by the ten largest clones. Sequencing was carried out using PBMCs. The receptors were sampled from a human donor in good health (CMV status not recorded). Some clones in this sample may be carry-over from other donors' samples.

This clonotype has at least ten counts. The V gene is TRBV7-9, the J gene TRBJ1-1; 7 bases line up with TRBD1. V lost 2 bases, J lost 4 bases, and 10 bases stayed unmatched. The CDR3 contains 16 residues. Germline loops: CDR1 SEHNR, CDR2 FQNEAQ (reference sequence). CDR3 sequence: CASSLSNRQGGTEAFF. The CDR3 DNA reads TGTGCCAGCAGCTTAAGTAATCGTCAGGGGGGCACTGAAGCTTTCTTT.

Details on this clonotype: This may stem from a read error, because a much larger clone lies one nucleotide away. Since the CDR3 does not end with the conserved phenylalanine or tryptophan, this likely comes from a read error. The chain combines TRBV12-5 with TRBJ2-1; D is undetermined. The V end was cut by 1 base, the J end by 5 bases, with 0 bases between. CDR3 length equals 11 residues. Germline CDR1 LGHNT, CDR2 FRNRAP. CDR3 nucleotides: TGTGCTAGTGGTTTGGACAATGAGCAGTTCTCC. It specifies CASGLDNEQFS.

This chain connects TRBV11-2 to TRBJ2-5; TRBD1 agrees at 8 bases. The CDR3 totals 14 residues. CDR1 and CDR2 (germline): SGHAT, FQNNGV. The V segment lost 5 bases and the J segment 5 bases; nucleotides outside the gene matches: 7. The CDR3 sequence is CASSLRRTGETQYF. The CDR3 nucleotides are TGTGCCAGCAGCCTTAGAAGGACAGGGGAGACCCAGTACTTC. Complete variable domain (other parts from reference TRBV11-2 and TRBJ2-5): EAGVAQSPRYKIIEKRQSVAFWCNPISGHATLYWYQQILGQGPKLLIQFQNNGVVDDSQLPKDRFSAERLKGVDSTLKIQPAKLEDSAVYLCASSLRRTGETQYFGPGTRLLVL.

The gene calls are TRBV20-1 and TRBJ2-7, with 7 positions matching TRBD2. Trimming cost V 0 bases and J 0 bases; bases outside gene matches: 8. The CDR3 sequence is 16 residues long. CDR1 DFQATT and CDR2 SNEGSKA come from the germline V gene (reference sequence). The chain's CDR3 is CSARDLGGGDSYEQYF. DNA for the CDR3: TGCAGTGCTAGAGATCTGGGGGGAGGGGACTCCTACGAGCAGTACTTC.

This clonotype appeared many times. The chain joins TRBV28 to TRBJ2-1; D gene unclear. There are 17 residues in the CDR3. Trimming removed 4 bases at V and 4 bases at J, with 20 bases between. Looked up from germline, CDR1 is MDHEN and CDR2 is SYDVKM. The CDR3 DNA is TGTGCCAGCAGTTCCCCGTCAGAGTTGATCGAGTACAATGAGCAGTTCTTC. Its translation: CASSSPSELIEYNEQFF.

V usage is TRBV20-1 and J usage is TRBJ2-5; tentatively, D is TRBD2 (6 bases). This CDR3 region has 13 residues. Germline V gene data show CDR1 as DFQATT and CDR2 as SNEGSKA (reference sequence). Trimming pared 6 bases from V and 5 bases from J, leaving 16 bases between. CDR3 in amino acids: CSAVGGVVETQYF. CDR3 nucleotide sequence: TGCAGTGCCGTCGGGGGAGTAGTGGAGACCCAGTACTTC.

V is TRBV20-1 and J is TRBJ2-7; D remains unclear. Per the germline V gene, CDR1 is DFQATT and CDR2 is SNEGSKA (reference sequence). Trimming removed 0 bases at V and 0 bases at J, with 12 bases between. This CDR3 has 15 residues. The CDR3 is CSARDLKAVSYEQYF. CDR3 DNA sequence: TGCAGTGCTAGAGATCTAAAGGCTGTCTCCTACGAGCAGTACTTC.

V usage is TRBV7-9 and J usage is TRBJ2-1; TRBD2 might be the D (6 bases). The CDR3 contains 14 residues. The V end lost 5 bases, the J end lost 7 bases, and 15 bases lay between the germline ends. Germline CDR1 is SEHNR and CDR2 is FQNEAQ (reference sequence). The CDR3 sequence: CASSPPGLQNEQFF. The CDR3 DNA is TGTGCCAGCAGCCCACCGGGACTTCAAAATGAGCAGTTCTTC.

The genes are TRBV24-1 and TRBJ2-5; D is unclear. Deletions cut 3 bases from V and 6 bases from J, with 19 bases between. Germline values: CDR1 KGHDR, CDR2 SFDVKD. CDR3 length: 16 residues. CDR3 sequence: CATSDASGAQVQTQYF. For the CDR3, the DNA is TGTGCCACCAGTGATGCCTCCGGCGCCCAGGTGCAGACCCAGTACTTC.

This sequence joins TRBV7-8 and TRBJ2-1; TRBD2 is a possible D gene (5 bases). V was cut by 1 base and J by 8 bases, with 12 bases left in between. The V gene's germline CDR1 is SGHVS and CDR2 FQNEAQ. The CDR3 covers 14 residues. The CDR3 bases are TGTGCCAGCAGCTTAGAGCCAGGAGGAGATGAGCAGTTCTTC. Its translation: CASSLEPGGDEQFF.

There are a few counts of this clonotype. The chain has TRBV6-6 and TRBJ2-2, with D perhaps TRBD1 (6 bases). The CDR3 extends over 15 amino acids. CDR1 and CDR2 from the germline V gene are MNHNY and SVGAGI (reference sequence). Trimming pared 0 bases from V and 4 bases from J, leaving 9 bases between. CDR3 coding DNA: TGTGCCAGCAGTTACTCGGACAGCTCCACCGGGGAGCTGTTTTTT. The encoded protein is CASSYSDSSTGELFF.

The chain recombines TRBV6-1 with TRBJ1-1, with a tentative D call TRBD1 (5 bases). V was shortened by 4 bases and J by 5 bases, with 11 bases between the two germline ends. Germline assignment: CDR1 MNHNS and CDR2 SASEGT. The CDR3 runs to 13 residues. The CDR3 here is CASSVWGKTEAFF. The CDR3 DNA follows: TGTGCCAGCAGTGTTTGGGGGAAGACTGAAGCTTTCTTT.

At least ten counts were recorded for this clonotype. CDR3 sequence reads: CASSLALFRQGSYEQYF. CDR3 in DNA: TGTGCCAGCAGCTTAGCGCTATTTCGACAGGGATCCTACGAGCAGTACTTC. This chain joins TRBV7-8 and TRBJ2-7; 7 nucleotides agree with TRBD1. Germline lookup yields CDR1 SGHVS and CDR2 FQNEAQ. V was pared by 0 bases and J by 1 base, with 9 bases of the junction left unmatched. The CDR3 consists of 17 residues. The complete variable domain, with remaining parts taken from reference TRBV7-8 and TRBJ2-7, reads GAGVSQSPRYKVAKRGQDVALRCDPISGHVSLFWYQQALGQGPEFLTYFQNEAQLDKSGLPSDRFFAERPEGSVSTLKIQRTQQEDSAVYLCASSLALFRQGSYEQYFGPGTRLTVT.

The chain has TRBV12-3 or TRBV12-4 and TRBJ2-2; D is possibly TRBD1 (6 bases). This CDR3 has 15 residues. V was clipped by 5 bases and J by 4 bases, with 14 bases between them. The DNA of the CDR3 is TGTGCCAGCAGTCCCAGAACAGGGTCCACCGGGGAGCTGTTTTTT. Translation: CASSPRTGSTGELFF.

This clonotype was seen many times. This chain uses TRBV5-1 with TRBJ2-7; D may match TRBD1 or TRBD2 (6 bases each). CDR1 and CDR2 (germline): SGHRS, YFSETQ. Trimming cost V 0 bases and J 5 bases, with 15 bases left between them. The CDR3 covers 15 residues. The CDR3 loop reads CASSLVQGGIHEQYF. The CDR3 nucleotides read TGCGCCAGCAGCTTGGTACAGGGAGGCATCCACGAGCAGTACTTC.

CDR3 sequence: CASSLLRDSSYEQYF. The CDR3 DNA sequence: TGTGCCAGCAGCTTGCTGCGGGACAGCTCCTACGAGCAGTACTTC. The J gene is TRBJ2-7, the V gene TRBV7-2, with a tentative D call TRBD1 (7 bases). Germline V gene data show CDR1 as SGHTA and CDR2 as FQGNSA. The CDR3 is 15 residues long. Deletions cut 3 bases from V and 0 bases from J, with 12 bases between.

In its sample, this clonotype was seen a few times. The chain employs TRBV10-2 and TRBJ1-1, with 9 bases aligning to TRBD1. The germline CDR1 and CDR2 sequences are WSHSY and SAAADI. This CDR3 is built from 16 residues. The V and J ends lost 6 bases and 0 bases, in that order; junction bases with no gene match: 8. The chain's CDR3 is CASSPYRDRVNTEAFF. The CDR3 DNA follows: TGCGCCAGCAGCCCTTACCGGGACAGGGTGAACACTGAAGCTTTCTTT.

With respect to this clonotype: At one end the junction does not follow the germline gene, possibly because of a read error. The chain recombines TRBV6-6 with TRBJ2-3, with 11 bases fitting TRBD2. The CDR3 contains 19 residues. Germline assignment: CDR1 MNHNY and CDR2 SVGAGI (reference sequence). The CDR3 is CASSYSAELAGVNTDTQSF. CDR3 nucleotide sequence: TGTGCCAGCAGTTACTCGGCCGAACTAGCGGGAGTGAACACAGATACGCAGTCTTTT.

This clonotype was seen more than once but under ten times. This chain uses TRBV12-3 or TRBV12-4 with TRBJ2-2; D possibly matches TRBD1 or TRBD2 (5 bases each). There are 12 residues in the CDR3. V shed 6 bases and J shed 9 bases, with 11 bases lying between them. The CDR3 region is CASSLPGRELFF. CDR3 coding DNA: TGTGCCAGCAGCCTCCCGGGGCGGGAGCTGTTTTTT.

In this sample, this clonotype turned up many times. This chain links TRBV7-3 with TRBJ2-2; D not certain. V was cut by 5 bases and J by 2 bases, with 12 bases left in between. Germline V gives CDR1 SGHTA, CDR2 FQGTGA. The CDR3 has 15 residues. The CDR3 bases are TGTGCCAGCAGCGCACCTGCGGAAAACACCGGGGAGCTGTTTTTT. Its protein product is CASSAPAENTGELFF.

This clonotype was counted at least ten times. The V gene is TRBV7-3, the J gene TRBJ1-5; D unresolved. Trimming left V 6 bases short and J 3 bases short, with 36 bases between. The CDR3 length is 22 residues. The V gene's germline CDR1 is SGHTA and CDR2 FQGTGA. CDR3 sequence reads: CASRADEINPVGRRAPNQPQHF. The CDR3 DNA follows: TGTGCCAGCAGGGCGGACGAGATCAACCCTGTAGGTAGGAGAGCCCCCAATCAGCCCCAGCATTTT.

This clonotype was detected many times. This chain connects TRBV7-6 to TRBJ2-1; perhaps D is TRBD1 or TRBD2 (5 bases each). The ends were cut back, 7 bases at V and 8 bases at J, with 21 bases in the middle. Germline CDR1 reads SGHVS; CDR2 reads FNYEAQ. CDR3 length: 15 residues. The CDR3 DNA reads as TGTGCCAGCACCAGAACGATTGATAGGGACGATGAGCAGTTCTTC. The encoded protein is CASTRTIDRDDEQFF.

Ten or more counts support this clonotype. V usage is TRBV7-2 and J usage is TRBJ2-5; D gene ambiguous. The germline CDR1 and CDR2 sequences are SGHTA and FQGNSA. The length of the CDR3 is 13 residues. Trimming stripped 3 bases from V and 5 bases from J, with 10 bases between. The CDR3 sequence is CASSFTPFETQYF. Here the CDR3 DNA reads TGTGCCAGCAGCTTTACCCCCTTCGAGACCCAGTACTTC.

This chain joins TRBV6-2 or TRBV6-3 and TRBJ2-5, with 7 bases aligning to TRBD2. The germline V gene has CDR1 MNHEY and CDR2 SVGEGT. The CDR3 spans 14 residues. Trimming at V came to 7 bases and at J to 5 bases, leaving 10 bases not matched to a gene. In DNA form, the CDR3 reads TGTGCCAGCAAAAAAGGTAGCGGGTTTGAGACCCAGTACTTC. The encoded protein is CASKKGSGFETQYF.

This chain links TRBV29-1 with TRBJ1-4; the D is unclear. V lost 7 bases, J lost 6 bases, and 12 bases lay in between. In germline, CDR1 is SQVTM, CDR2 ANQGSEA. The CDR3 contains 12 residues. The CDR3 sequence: CSGKEVDEKLFF. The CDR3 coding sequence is TGCAGCGGAAAGGAGGTTGATGAAAAACTGTTTTTT. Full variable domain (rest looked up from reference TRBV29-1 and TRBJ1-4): SAVISQKPSRDICQRGTSLTIQCQVDSQVTMMFWYRQQPGQSLTLIATANQGSEATYESGFVIDKFPISRPNLTFSTLTVSNMSPEDSSIYLCSGKEVDEKLFFGSGTQLSVL.

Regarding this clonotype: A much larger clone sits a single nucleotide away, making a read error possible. The CDR3, as DNA: TGTGCCCGCAGTTTCCCAGGTTATGGCTACACCTTC. As protein: CARSFPGYGYTF. This rearrangement joins TRBV28 to TRBJ1-2; D gene uncertain. Germline CDR1 MDHEN, CDR2 SYDVKM. This CDR3 is built from 12 residues.

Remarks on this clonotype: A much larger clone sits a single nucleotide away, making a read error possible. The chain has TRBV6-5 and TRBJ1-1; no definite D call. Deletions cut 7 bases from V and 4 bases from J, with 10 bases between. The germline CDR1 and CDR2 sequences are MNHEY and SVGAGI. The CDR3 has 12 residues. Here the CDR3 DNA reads TGTGCCAGCATGAGCATAAGCACTGAAGCTTTCTTT. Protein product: CASMSISTEAFF.

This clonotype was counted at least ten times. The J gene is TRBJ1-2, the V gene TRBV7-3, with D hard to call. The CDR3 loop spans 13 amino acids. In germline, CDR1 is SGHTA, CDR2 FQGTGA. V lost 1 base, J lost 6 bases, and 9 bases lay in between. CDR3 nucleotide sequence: TGTGCCAGCAGCTTAAACGCCCGGGATGGCTACACCTTC. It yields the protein CASSLNARDGYTF.

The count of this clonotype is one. The chain's CDR3 is CATSTRLAGAYEQFF. CDR3 DNA sequence: TGTGCCACCAGCACAAGACTAGCGGGAGCCTATGAGCAGTTCTTC. The rearrangement uses TRBV15 and TRBJ2-1; TRBD2 matches at 12 bases. The CDR3 is 15 amino acids. CDR1 and CDR2 from the germline V gene are LNHNV and YYDKDF (reference sequence). With V trimmed by 4 bases and J by 8 bases, 6 bases remained unmatched.

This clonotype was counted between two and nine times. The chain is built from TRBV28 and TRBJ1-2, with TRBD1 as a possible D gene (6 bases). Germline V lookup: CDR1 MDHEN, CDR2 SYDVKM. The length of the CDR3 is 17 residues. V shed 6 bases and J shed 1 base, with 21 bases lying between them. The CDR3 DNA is TGTGCCAGCAGCCCCTTCGGGGGGCCAAGTAGTAACTATGGCTACACCTTC. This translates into CASSPFGGPSSNYGYTF.